This entry features one T cell receptor (beta chain) sequence. Its antigen remains unidentified. A junction end diverges from the germline sequence, so it may reflect a read error. Several immunoSEQ plates held equal portions of the genomic DNA taken from each subset. Repertoires were generated with immunoSEQ multiplex PCR, while TCRdb's copy carries only in-frame clones and drops some. This sample yields 110,000 or so clones, of which under 70% are seen a single time; 20% to 25% belongs to the top ten. Donors were healthy HIV-negative adults without recent acute infections or vaccinations. This sample was taken from a study of shared clonotypes between healthy human individuals. At the level of the study: CD4 naive and memory got three plates each, CD8 naive two, CD8 memory one. Regarding the study as a whole: Clonotypes not shared had lower generation probabilities than those common to all four donors.

The CDR3 extends over 13 amino acids. Germline CDR1 SEHNR, CDR2 FQNEAQ (reference sequence). The material sequenced was memory CD8+ T cells sorted from blood. As for subset: CD45RO+ cells pooled with CCR7-negative TemRA cells. This receptor was taken from a woman aged 30 to 39 in good health. The chain employs TRBV7-9 and TRBJ2-7; D is unresolved. Here the CDR3 reads CASSPRLGYVQYF. The CDR3 DNA is TGTGCCAGCAGCCCACGGTTAGGGTACGTGCAGTACTTC.